This T cell receptor beta chain appears in the sequencing data of a study of cytomegalovirus exposure and HLA in healthy donors. Study as a whole: When 398 donors were genotyped, approximately 81% of them were found to fall in the Caucasian-associated ancestry cluster. Study conclusions and caveats: Among TCR sequences, most were rare, though some public TCRs appeared in many donors. CMV serostatus was the only recorded immune exposure for donors. The authors listed 164 TCR beta chains as cytomegalovirus-associated.

Germline V gives CDR1 LNHNV, CDR2 YYDKDF (reference sequence). CDR3 length: 18 residues. V lost 4 bases to trimming and J lost 6 bases, with 27 bases between them. A word on this clone: No antigen is known for it.

PCR primers comprised 60 Vbeta and 13 Jbeta primers. The repertoire was sequenced with immunoSEQ multiplex PCR; TCRdb's copy has only in-frame clones and lacks some. The sample carries roughly 120,000 clones, around 80% recorded once. This TCR came from a man aged 25 to 45 in good health and CMV-seropositive. Material: PBMCs. The genes are TRBV15 and TRBJ1-1; TRBD1 is a possible D gene (6 bases). The DNA of the CDR3 is TGTGCCACCAGCACAATCCCGACCCAACAGGGCTTCGTGCCTGAAGCTTTCTTT. Translated, it gives CATSTIPTQQGFVPEAFF.